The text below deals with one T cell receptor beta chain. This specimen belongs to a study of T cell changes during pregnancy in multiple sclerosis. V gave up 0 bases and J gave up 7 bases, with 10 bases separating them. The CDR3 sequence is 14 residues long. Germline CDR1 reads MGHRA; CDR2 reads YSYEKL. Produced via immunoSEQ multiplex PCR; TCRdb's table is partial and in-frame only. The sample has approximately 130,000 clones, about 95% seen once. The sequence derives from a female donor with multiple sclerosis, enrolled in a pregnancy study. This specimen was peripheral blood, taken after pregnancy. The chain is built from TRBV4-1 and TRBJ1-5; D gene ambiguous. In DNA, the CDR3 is TGCGCCAGCAGCCAAGATAATCCCGGGCAGCCCCAGCATTTT. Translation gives CASSQDNPGQPQHF.